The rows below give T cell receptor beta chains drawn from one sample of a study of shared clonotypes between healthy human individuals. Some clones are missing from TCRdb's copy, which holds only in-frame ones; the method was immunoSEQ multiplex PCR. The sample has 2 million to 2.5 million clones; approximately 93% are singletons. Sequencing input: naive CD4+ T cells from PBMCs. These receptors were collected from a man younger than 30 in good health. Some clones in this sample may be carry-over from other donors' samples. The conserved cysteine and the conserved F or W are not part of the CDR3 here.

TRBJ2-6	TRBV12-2	ASRPWQGAPGANVLT
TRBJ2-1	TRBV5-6	ASSSSVGTPSSYNEQF
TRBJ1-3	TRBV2	ASSYGTPRVGNTIY
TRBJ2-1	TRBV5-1	ASSLADSYNEQF
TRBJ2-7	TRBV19	ASSIRASGTYEQY
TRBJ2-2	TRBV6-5	ASSYSLSAGELF
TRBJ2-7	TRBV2	ASREGKYEQY
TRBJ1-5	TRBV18	ASSSGTGAAGQPQH
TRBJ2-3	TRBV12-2	ASRLKVGLAVSSTDTQY
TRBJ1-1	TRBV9	ASSYTPDRAEAF
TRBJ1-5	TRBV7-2	ASSDRNQPQH
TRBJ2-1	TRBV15	ATSREALAGSNEQF
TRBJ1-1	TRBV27	ASSLPLGQGTMNTEAF
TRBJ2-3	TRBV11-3	ASSLGRSSTDTQY
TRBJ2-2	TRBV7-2	ASSYGLADTTGELF
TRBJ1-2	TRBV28	ASSARPGSNYGYT
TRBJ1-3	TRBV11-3	ASSQGHSGNTIY
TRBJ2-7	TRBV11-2	ASSPTGANYEQY
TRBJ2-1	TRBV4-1	ASRDGGLGLVYNEQF
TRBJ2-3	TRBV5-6	ASSFQGARIDTQY
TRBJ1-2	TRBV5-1	ASSQEAGQGLVEGYT
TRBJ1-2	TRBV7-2	ASSQNRGRGGYT
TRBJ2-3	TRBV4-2	ASSRTSGGTSTDTQY
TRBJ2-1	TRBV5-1	ASSIPEGLEQF
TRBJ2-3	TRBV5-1	ASSSRTSGYTDTQY
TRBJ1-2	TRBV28	ASRGTVDGYT
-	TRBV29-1	SATSGSYEQY
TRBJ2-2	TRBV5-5	ASSFPSGTSLNTGELF
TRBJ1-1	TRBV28	ASSPTKNTEAF
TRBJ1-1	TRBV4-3	ASSQEKGNTEAF
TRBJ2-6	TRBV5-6	ASSVSGANVLT
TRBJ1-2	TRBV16	ASSPYGQVGYT
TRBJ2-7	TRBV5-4	ASSSSGTGTYEQY
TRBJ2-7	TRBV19	ASSKGSSYEQY
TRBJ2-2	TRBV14	ASSQALYTGELF
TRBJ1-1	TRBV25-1	ASKPGGGRNTEAF
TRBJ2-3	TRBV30	AWSLAGGPDTQY
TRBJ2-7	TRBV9	ASSPRTHGSYEQY
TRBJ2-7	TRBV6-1	ASSETRSGRRHEQY
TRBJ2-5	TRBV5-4	ASSTAGTRSTETQY
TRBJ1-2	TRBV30	AWSPWDGGYT
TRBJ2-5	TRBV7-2	ASSFHAPGTPLSQY
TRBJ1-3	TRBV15	ATSRGSARSNTIY